A selection of T cell receptor beta chains follows, all from one sample in a study of blood T cell repertoires in COVID-19. The assay was immunoSEQ multiplex PCR, and TCRdb's table has in-frame clones only and misses some. The table lists about 140,000 clones, approximately 90% of them singletons, with roughly 4% in the top ten. The sample taken for sequencing was peripheral blood. Receptors originate from a woman in her forties with acute or convalescent COVID-19. The CDR3 runs from the conserved cysteine through the conserved F or W. Fields, in order: clone size, D gene, V gene, J gene, CDR3 protein, CDR3 DNA. A D gene is named only where the DNA matches it firmly. Size is omitted from some rows. Given values are once, few, many or a class for expanded clones.

size: NA; D: TRBD2; V: TRBV7-7; J: TRBJ2-7; CDR3: CASSLASGIIYEQYF; DNA: TGTGCTAGCAGCTTAGCTAGCGGTATAATCTACGAGCAGTACTTC
size: NA; D: NA; V: TRBV25-1; J: TRBJ1-1; CDR3: CASSRQAEAFF; DNA: TGTGCCAGCAGCCGACAGGCTGAAGCTTTCTTT
size: NA; D: NA; V: TRBV11-2; J: TRBJ1-1; CDR3: CASSHRGRGDTEAFF; DNA: TGTGCCAGCAGCCATAGGGGCAGGGGTGACACTGAAGCTTTCTTT
size: NA; D: TRBD1; V: TRBV5-4; J: TRBJ1-1; CDR3: CAVSPGGLNTEAFF; DNA: TGTGCCGTATCACCAGGGGGCTTGAACACTGAAGCTTTCTTT
size: NA; D: NA; V: TRBV7-2; J: TRBJ2-5; CDR3: CASSFAGETQYF; DNA: TGTGCCAGCAGCTTCGCGGGGGAGACCCAGTACTTC
size: NA; D: TRBD1; V: TRBV30; J: TRBJ1-6; CDR3: CAWSASVMDRGFNNSPLHF; DNA: TGTGCCTGGAGTGCCTCGGTTATGGACAGGGGGTTCAATAATTCACCCCTCCACTTT
size: few; D: NA; V: TRBV11-2; J: TRBJ1-1; CDR3: CASSLDFREAFF; DNA: TGTGCCAGCAGCTTAGATTTCCGGGAGGCTTTCTTT
size: NA; D: TRBD1; V: TRBV7-9; J: TRBJ1-5; CDR3: CASSLGQGNQPQHF; DNA: TGTGCCAGCAGCTTGGGACAGGGGAATCAGCCCCAGCATTTT
size: NA; D: NA; V: TRBV7-9; J: TRBJ2-1; CDR3: CASSLEGSLNEQFF; DNA: TGTGCCAGCAGCTTAGAGGGGTCTCTCAATGAGCAGTTCTTC
size: NA; D: NA; V: TRBV18; J: TRBJ1-1; CDR3: CASSSTTADTEAFF; DNA: TGTGCCAGCTCATCAACGACAGCAGACACTGAAGCTTTCTTT
size: few; D: TRBD2; V: TRBV4-2; J: TRBJ2-7; CDR3: CASSPSETSVPGHSYEQYF; DNA: TGTGCCAGCAGCCCTTCGGAGACTAGCGTGCCAGGGCACTCCTACGAGCAGTACTTC
size: NA; D: TRBD1; V: TRBV5-1; J: TRBJ1-2; CDR3: CASSIVPGQGYGYTF; DNA: TGCGCCAGCAGCATCGTACCGGGACAGGGCTATGGCTACACCTTC
size: NA; D: NA; V: TRBV25-1; J: TRBJ1-3; CDR3: CASSENRVHGNTIYF; DNA: TGTGCCAGCAGTGAGAACAGGGTCCATGGAAACACCATATATTTT
size: NA; D: NA; V: TRBV3-1/TRBV3-2; J: TRBJ1-1; CDR3: CASSQDEGNTEAFF; DNA: TGTGCCAGCAGCCAAGATGAGGGGAACACTGAAGCTTTCTTT
size: NA; D: NA; V: TRBV9; J: TRBJ1-1; CDR3: CASSSIGTGNTEAFF; DNA: TGTGCCAGCAGCAGTATCGGAACAGGGAACACTGAAGCTTTCTTT
size: NA; D: NA; V: TRBV7-2; J: TRBJ2-5; CDR3: CASSLEPYTRPETQYF; DNA: TGTGCCAGCAGCTTAGAACCCTATACGAGGCCGGAGACCCAGTACTTC
size: NA; D: NA; V: TRBV28; J: TRBJ2-4; CDR3: CASSSTGPGIQYF; DNA: TGTGCCAGCAGCTCAACAGGGCCCGGCATTCAGTACTTC
size: NA; D: NA; V: TRBV19; J: TRBJ2-1; CDR3: CASSMGGRSNEQFF; DNA: TGTGCCAGTAGTATGGGGGGGCGATCCAATGAGCAGTTCTTC
size: NA; D: NA; V: TRBV4-2; J: TRBJ1-6; CDR3: CASSQAPGNNSPLHF; DNA: TGTGCCAGCAGCCAAGCCCCGGGAAATAATTCACCCCTCCACTTT
size: NA; D: TRBD2; V: TRBV6-4; J: TRBJ2-3; CDR3: CASSELAGADTQYF; DNA: TGTGCCAGCAGTGAACTAGCGGGAGCAGATACGCAGTATTTT
size: once; D: NA; V: TRBV11-3; J: TRBJ2-1; CDR3: CASSFEGVEQFF; DNA: TGTGCCAGCAGCTTTGAAGGGGTTGAGCAGTTCTTC
size: NA; D: TRBD1; V: TRBV2; J: TRBJ1-6; CDR3: CASSGDRGADSPLHF; DNA: TGTGCCAGCAGTGGCGACAGGGGGGCGGATTCACCCCTCCACTTT
size: NA; D: NA; V: TRBV27; J: TRBJ2-3; CDR3: CASNYGNTQYF; DNA: TGTGCCAGCAACTACGGCAATACGCAGTATTTT
size: NA; D: NA; V: TRBV4-1; J: TRBJ2-7; CDR3: CASSQGFGAYEQYF; DNA: TGCGCCAGCAGCCAAGGATTCGGGGCCTACGAGCAGTACTTC
size: NA; D: NA; V: TRBV27; J: TRBJ1-4; CDR3: CASSPGRRIATNEKLFF; DNA: TGTGCCAGCAGTCCCGGGAGGCGGATCGCAACTAATGAAAAACTGTTTTTT
size: NA; D: TRBD2; V: TRBV7-2; J: TRBJ2-7; CDR3: CASSLAGTSNYEQYF; DNA: TGTGCCAGCAGCTTAGCCGGGACTAGCAACTACGAGCAGTACTTC
size: NA; D: TRBD1; V: TRBV20-1; J: TRBJ2-7; CDR3: CSASNWAGGNEQYF; DNA: TGCAGTGCTAGTAACTGGGCAGGGGGTAACGAGCAGTACTTC
size: NA; D: TRBD1; V: TRBV7-2; J: TRBJ2-1; CDR3: CASSLVVPGQKTQFF; DNA: TGTGCCAGCAGCTTAGTGGTCCCGGGACAGAAAACCCAGTTCTTC
size: NA; D: NA; V: TRBV6-5; J: TRBJ1-1; CDR3: CASSGHGEAFF; DNA: TGTGCCAGCAGCGGACACGGTGAGGCTTTCTTT
size: NA; D: TRBD2; V: TRBV11-1; J: TRBJ2-5; CDR3: CASSPSGGEEETQYF; DNA: TGTGCCAGCAGCCCAAGCGGGGGGGAGGAGGAGACCCAGTACTTC
size: NA; D: NA; V: TRBV1; J: TRBJ1-5; CDR3: CTSSHEKCRDRGRQPQHF; DNA: TGCACCAGCAGCCACGAAAAATGCCGGGACAGGGGACGCCAGCCCCAGCATTTT
size: NA; D: NA; V: TRBV10-3; J: TRBJ1-3; CDR3: CAISGGYTIYF; DNA: TGTGCCATCAGCGGAGGGTACACCATATATTTT
size: NA; D: TRBD2; V: TRBV19; J: TRBJ2-2; CDR3: CASKGTSGANTGELFF; DNA: TGTGCCAGTAAGGGTACTAGCGGGGCAAACACCGGGGAGCTGTTTTTT
size: NA; D: TRBD1; V: TRBV6-1; J: TRBJ2-7; CDR3: CASSAQGRTGYHEQYF; DNA: TGTGCCAGCAGTGCCCAGGGGCGGACAGGGTACCACGAGCAGTACTTC
size: NA; D: TRBD1; V: TRBV5-1; J: TRBJ2-5; CDR3: CASSSGQGRGETQYF; DNA: TGCGCCAGCAGCTCGGGACAGGGGAGAGGAGAGACCCAGTACTTC
size: NA; D: NA; V: TRBV30; J: TRBJ1-1; CDR3: CAPAVRLTEAFF; DNA: TGTGCCCCGGCGGTGAGGTTGACTGAAGCTTTCTTT
size: few; D: NA; V: TRBV15; J: TRBJ2-5; CDR3: CATSGGGRETQYF; DNA: TGTGCCACCTCCGGCGGAGGGAGGGAGACCCAGTACTTC
size: NA; D: TRBD2; V: TRBV6-5; J: TRBJ2-3; CDR3: CASSGLAGGIPYF; DNA: TGTGCCAGCAGCGGACTAGCGGGAGGCATTCCGTATTTT
size: NA; D: TRBD2; V: TRBV27; J: TRBJ2-1; CDR3: CASSLGGAGGPFSPEQFF; DNA: TGTGCCAGCAGTTTAGGGGGAGCGGGGGGGCCCTTCAGCCCCGAGCAGTTCTTC
size: NA; D: TRBD1; V: TRBV3-1/TRBV3-2; J: TRBJ1-6; CDR3: CASSQDKMTGRSSPLHF; DNA: TGTGCCAGCAGCCAAGATAAAATGACAGGGCGGAGCTCACCCCTCCACTTT
size: NA; D: NA; V: TRBV27; J: TRBJ1-5; CDR3: CASSEVSNQPQHF; DNA: TGTGCCAGCAGTGAGGTTAGCAATCAGCCCCAGCATTTT
size: NA; D: NA; V: TRBV3-1/TRBV3-2; J: TRBJ1-3; CDR3: CASSLGQPSGNTIYF; DNA: TGTGCCAGCAGCCTCGGACAGCCCTCTGGAAACACCATATATTTT
size: once; D: NA; V: TRBV2; J: TRBJ2-2; CDR3: CATRQDQGAGELFF; DNA: TGTGCCACCCGACAGGACCAAGGCGCCGGGGAGCTGTTTTTT
size: few; D: NA; V: TRBV5-4; J: TRBJ2-1; CDR3: CASSLVQDSEQFF; DNA: TGTGCCAGCAGCTTAGTCCAAGACAGCGAGCAGTTCTTC
size: NA; D: NA; V: TRBV2; J: TRBJ2-2; CDR3: CASNRDGELFF; DNA: TGTGCCAGCAATCGGGACGGGGAGCTGTTTTTT
size: NA; D: TRBD1; V: TRBV6-6; J: TRBJ1-1; CDR3: CASSYVGTGETEAFF; DNA: TGTGCCAGCAGTTACGTAGGGACAGGGGAGACTGAAGCTTTCTTT
size: NA; D: TRBD2; V: TRBV4-2; J: TRBJ2-7; CDR3: CASSPREDVKEQYF; DNA: TGTGCCAGCAGCCCGCGGGAGGACGTTAAGGAGCAGTACTTC
size: NA; D: NA; V: TRBV7-6; J: TRBJ1-1; CDR3: CASSKGGDEAFF; DNA: TGTGCCAGCAGCAAAGGGGGGGATGAAGCTTTCTTT
size: NA; D: NA; V: TRBV4-3; J: TRBJ1-4; CDR3: CASSQATQLAVNEKLFF; DNA: TGCGCCAGCAGCCAAGCCACCCAATTGGCAGTTAATGAAAAACTGTTTTTT
size: NA; D: NA; V: TRBV18; J: TRBJ1-1; CDR3: CASSSPGVGVNTEAFF; DNA: TGTGCCAGCTCAAGCCCAGGGGTAGGGGTGAACACTGAAGCTTTCTTT
size: NA; D: NA; V: TRBV20-1; J: TRBJ2-3; CDR3: CSAPSTDTQYF; DNA: TGCAGTGCCCCAAGCACAGATACGCAGTATTTT
size: NA; D: NA; V: TRBV27; J: TRBJ2-7; CDR3: CASSRPLAMYEQYF; DNA: TGTGCCAGCAGTCGTCCCCTAGCTATGTACGAGCAGTACTTC
size: NA; D: TRBD1; V: TRBV5-4; J: TRBJ2-5; CDR3: CASSLGQGIETQYF; DNA: TGTGCCAGCAGCTTGGGACAGGGAATTGAGACCCAGTACTTC